The T cell receptor (beta chain) described here comes from a study of response to subunit inactivated influenza vaccine. TCRdb independently ran MiXCR on the RT-PCR reads; one entry per CDR3 protein. The sample lists hundreds of thousands of distinct CDR3 sequences; under 9% were seen once. Only a few counts were recorded for this clonotype. Its antigen remains unidentified. General observations from the study: Each seasonal influenza vaccination recruits few new T cells, the authors suggested.

The CDR3 loop spans 15 amino acids. Per the germline V gene, CDR1 is MNHEY and CDR2 is SVGAGI. The V gene lost 0 bases and the J gene lost 0 bases, with 9 bases spanning the gap. The specimen comprised PBMCs from blood, sampled less than 30 months after vaccination. This TCR was sampled from a man aged 50 to 69 who received an inactivated influenza vaccine. This chain connects TRBV6-5 to TRBJ2-7; D may correspond to TRBD1 or TRBD2 (5 bases each). In nucleotides, the CDR3 is TGTGCCAGCAGTTACTCTGGGGGAAACTCCTACGAGCAGTACTTC. The encoded protein is CASSYSGGNSYEQYF.